This TCR beta chain was sequenced during a study of T cell responses to AZD1222 COVID-19 vaccine (TCRdb year 2021). With respect to the entire study: A total of 240 or so trial participants underwent TCR sequencing, of whom around 210 had received two doses of AZD1222 and around 25 had received two doses of the MenACWY control vaccine. Trial participants were enrolled into age subgroups of 18-55, 56-69 and 70-plus years, which contained 148, 28 and 57 TCR-sequenced participants, respectively. The paper's findings and limits, for the study overall: In the small 56-69-year group, the increase in depth fell short of significance, most likely because of low power. Vaccine-associated CD4 TCRs spanned the whole spike protein, with dominant responses in regions 160-218 and 743-854. Conclusions about previously exposed vaccinees are limited because only 6 or 7 AZD1222 recipients were SARS-CoV-2 seropositive at baseline. Reportedly, close to half of the unique spike-specific TCRs recognized epitopes lying outside the regions that are mutated in the B.1.351 and B.1.1.7 variants. A significant rise in spike-specific TCR breadth and depth was observed after two AZD1222 doses relative to day 0 and relative to MenACWY recipients. No day 14 peak-response samples were available, so repertoires were characterized only after the peak T cell response. Participants were mostly white British and included more females than males, and it was suggested by the authors that clonal diversity may have been underestimated.

The CDR3 regions of human TCRbeta chains were subjected to immunosequencing. In the paper's pipeline: Repertoire TCRs were matched against a reference library of SARS-CoV-2-specific TCRs generated with the MIRA antigen-specificity platform. Breadth was defined as the fraction of unique TCRs that were SARS-CoV-2-associated. Depth was defined as the fraction of total T cells that were SARS-CoV-2-associated. Using the MIRA data, each spike-specific TCR was assigned both to the spike region to which the TCR was reactive and to a CD4 or CD8 class. Log10-transformed breadth and depth values were compared by one-way ANOVA with Sidak's multiple comparisons tests. Not all clones reach the TCRdb copy of this immuneACCESS table, which keeps in-frame sequences only. Checked studies attribute under half of the gap to unresolved V genes and leave the rest unexplained. The DNA gave D and trimming, while V, J and clone size come from that table. The sample profile shows some 280,000 clones; about 94% of them were found once. About 0.5% of the sample comes from the top ten.

Of note for this clone: Its antigen specificity is not known. No base quality values were provided; no much bigger clone lies one nucleotide off.

Trimming accounts for 5 bases at V and 5 bases at J, while the number of junction bases matched to no gene is 7. From the cysteine up to the phenylalanine, the CDR3 has a length of 14 residues. Only the CDR3 part of the read is kept: 42 bases, read in frame from the first base. Taken from the germline V gene (reference sequence), the CDR1 and CDR2 loops are LNHDA and SQIVND. The sample's time point label, in plain terms: about 28 days (+/-7) after the second vaccine dose. Because spike-specific TCR depth and breadth did not differ between the two schedules, AZD1222 recipients who got a second dose at roughly 4 weeks were pooled with those who got a second dose at roughly 12 weeks. Vaccinee samples came from UK trials COV001 and COV002, including a single-blind randomized controlled phase 2/3 trial of AZD1222 (ChAdOx1 nCoV-19) in healthy adults. Trial participant PBMC samples were collected at day 0 and day 28 after the second dose for TCRbeta chain sequencing.

This TCR derives from an adult who received the AZD1222 COVID-19 vaccine. Sequencing was performed on peripheral blood, taken 28 days after the second AZD1222 dose. The V and J segments used are TRBV19 and TRBJ2-7, with 9 junctional bases fitting TRBD1. Here the CDR3 is given as CASSERTGVDEQYF. The sequence in DNA is TGTGCCAGTAGTGAAAGGACAGGGGTCGACGAGCAGTACTTC. Outside the CDR3, residues come from the reference TRBV19 and TRBJ2-7 proteins, so the full variable domain is: DGGITQSPKYLFRKEGQNVTLSCEQNLNHDAMYWYRQDPGQGLRLIYYSQIVNDFQKGDIAEGYSVSREKKESFPLTVTSAQKNPTAFYLCASSERTGVDEQYFGPGTRLTVT.